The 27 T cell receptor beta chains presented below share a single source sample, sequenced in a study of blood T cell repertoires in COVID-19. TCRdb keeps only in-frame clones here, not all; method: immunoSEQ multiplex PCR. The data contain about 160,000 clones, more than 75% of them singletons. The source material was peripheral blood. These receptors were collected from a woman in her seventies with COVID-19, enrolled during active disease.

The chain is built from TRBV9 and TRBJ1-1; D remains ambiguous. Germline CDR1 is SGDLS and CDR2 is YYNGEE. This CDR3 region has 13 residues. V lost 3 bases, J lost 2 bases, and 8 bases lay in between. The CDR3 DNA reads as TGTGCCAGCAGCGGCCAGGTTAACACTGAAGCTTTCTTT. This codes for CASSGQVNTEAFF.

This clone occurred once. The CDR3 here is CASSTGLGAFF. The CDR3 nucleotides are TGTGCCAGTAGTACAGGGTTAGGAGCTTTCTTT. The chain uses TRBV19 and TRBJ1-1, with a tentative D call TRBD1 (5 bases). The CDR3 contains 11 residues. Germline CDR1 LNHDA, CDR2 SQIVND (reference sequence). V gave up 4 bases and J gave up 10 bases, with 10 bases separating them. The full variable domain, with the rest looked up from reference TRBV19 and TRBJ1-1, is DGGITQSPKYLFRKEGQNVTLSCEQNLNHDAMYWYRQDPGQGLRLIYYSQIVNDFQKGDIAEGYSVSREKKESFPLTVTSAQKNPTAFYLCASSTGLGAFFGQGTRLTVV.

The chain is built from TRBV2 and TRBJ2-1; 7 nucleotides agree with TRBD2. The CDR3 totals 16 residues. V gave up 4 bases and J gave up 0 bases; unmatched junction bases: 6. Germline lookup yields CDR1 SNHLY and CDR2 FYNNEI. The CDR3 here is CASSARGTSSYNEQFF. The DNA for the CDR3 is TGTGCCAGCAGTGCGCGGGGGACGAGCTCCTACAATGAGCAGTTCTTC.

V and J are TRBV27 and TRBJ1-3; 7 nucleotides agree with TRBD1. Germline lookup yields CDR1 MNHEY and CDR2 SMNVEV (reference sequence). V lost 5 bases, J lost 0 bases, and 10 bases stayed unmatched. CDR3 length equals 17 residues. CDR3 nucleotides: TGTGCCAGCAGTCCCACCCTGGGACAGTTCTCTGGAAACACCATATATTTT. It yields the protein CASSPTLGQFSGNTIYF.

CDR3 sequence (DNA): TGTGCCAGCAGCTCGACAGGGCTCGAGCAGTACTTC. Its translation is CASSSTGLEQYF. The rearrangement joins TRBV7-9 to TRBJ2-7, with TRBD1 matching 7 bases. The CDR3 extends over 12 amino acids. V was clipped by 4 bases and J by 6 bases; unmatched bases: 3. Per germline, CDR1 SEHNR and CDR2 FQNEAQ (reference sequence).

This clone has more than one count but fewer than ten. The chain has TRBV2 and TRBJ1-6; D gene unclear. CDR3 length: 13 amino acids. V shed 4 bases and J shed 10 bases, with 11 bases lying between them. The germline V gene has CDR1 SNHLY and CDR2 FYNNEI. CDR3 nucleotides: TGTGCCAGCAGTGCCGGTAATCGATCACCCCTCCACTTT. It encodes CASSAGNRSPLHF. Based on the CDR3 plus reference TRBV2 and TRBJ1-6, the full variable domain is EPEVTQTPSHQVTQMGQEVILRCVPISNHLYFYWYRQILGQKVEFLVSFYNNEISEKSEIFDDQFSVERPDGSNFTLKIRSTKLEDSAMYFCASSAGNRSPLHFGNGTRLTVT.

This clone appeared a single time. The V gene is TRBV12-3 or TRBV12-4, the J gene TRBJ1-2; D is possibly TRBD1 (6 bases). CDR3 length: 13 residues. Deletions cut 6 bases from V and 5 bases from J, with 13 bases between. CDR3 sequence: CASSRDRRYGYTF. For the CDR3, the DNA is TGTGCCAGCAGCCGCGACAGGAGATATGGCTACACCTTC.

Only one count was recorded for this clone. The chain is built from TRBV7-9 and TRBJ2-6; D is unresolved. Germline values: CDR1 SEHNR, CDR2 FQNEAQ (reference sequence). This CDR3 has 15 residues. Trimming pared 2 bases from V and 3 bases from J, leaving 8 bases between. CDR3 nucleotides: TGTGCCAGCAGCTTATCTGGGCATGGGGCCAACGTCCTGACTTTC. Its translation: CASSLSGHGANVLTF.

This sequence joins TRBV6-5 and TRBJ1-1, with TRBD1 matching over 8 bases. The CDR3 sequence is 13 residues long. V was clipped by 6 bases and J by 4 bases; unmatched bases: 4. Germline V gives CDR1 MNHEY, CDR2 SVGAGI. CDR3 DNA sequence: TGTGCCAGCAGGAGTACAGGGGGCACTGAAGCTTTCTTT. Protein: CASRSTGGTEAFF.

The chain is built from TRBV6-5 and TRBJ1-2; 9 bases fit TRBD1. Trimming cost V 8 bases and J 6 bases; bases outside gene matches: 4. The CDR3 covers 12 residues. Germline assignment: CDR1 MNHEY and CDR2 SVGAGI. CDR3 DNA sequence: TGTGCCAGCTTCGGGACAGGGAATGGCTACACCTTC. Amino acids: CASFGTGNGYTF.

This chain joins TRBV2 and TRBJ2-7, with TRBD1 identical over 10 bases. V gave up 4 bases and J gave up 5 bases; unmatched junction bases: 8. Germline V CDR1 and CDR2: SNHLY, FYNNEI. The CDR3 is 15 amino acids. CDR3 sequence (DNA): TGTGCCAGCAGTGCTAAGGGGGACAGGGGCCACGAGCAGTACTTC. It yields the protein CASSAKGDRGHEQYF.

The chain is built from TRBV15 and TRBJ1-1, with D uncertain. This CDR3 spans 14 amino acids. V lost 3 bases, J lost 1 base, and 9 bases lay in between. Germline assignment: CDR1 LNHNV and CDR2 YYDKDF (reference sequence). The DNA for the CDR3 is TGTGCCACCAGCAGGCGATCCCCGAACACTGAAGCTTTCTTT. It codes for CATSRRSPNTEAFF.

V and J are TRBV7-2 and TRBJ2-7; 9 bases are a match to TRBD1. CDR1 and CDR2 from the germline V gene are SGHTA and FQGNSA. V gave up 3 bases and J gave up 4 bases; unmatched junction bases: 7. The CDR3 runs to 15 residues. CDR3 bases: TGTGCCAGCAGCTTCGACGGGACAGGGTATTACGAGCAGTACTTC. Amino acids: CASSFDGTGYYEQYF.

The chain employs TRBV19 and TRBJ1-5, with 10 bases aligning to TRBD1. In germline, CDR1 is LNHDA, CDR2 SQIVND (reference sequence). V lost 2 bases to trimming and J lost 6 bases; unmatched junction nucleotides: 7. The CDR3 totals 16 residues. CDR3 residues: CASSIRTGGLGQPQHF. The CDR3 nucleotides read TGTGCCAGTAGTATAAGGACAGGGGGACTTGGTCAGCCCCAGCATTTT.

The CDR3 DNA is TGTGCCAGCAGCCAAGGGGCTAGCGGGGGTTACGATACGCAGTATTTT. Protein: CASSQGASGGYDTQYF. V usage is TRBV3-1 (or the pseudogene TRBV3-2) and J usage is TRBJ2-3, with TRBD2 matching over 10 bases. V dropped 1 base and J dropped 6; count of bases not matched to a gene: 7. The CDR3 runs 16 residues. The germline gives CDR1 LGHDT, CDR2 YNNKEL (reference sequence).

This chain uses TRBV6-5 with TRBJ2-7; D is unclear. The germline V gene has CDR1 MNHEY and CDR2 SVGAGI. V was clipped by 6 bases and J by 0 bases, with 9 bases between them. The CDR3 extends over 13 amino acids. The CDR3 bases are TGTGCCAGCAGCTCCGGGTTCTCCTACGAGCAGTACTTC. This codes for CASSSGFSYEQYF.

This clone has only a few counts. CDR3 DNA sequence: TGTGCCAGCAGCCCCCAGGGGTTTGAAAAACTGTTTTTT. This sequence encodes CASSPQGFEKLFF. V is TRBV12-3 or TRBV12-4 and J is TRBJ1-4, with D possibly TRBD1 on 6 matching bases. The CDR3 consists of 13 residues. Trimming pared 6 bases from V and 7 bases from J, leaving 12 bases between.

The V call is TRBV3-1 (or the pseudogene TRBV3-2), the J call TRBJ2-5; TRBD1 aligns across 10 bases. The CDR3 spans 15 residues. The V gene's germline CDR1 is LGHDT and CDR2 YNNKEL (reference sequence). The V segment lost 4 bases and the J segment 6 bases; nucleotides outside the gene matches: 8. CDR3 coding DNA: TGTGCCAGCAGCCTCCCCGGGACAGGGGATAAGACCCAGTACTTC. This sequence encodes CASSLPGTGDKTQYF.

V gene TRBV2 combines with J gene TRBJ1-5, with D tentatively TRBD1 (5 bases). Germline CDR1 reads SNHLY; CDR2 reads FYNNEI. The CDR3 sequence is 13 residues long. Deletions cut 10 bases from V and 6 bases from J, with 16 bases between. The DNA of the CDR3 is TGTGCCACGGCTGCCAGGGAAGGTCAGCCCCAGCATTTT. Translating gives CATAAREGQPQHF.

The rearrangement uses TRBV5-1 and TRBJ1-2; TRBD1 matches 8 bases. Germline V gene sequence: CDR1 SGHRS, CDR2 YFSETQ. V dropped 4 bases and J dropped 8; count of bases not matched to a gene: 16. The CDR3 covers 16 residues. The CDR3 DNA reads TGCGCCAGCAGCATACAAGCCCGAGGACAGGGCAGCGGCTACACCTTC. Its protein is CASSIQARGQGSGYTF.

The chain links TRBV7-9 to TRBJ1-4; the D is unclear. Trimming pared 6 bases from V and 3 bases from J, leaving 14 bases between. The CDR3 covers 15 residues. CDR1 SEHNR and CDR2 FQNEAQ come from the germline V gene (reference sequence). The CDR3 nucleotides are TGTGCCAGCAGTATTGGCGGGTTAGCTAATGAAAAACTGTTTTTT. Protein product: CASSIGGLANEKLFF.

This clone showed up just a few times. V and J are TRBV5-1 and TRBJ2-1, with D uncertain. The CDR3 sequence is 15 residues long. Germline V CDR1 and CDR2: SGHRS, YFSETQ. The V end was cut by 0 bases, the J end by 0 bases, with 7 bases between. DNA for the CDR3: TGCGCCAGCAGCTTGGAATTCCTCTCCTACAATGAGCAGTTCTTC. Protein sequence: CASSLEFLSYNEQFF.

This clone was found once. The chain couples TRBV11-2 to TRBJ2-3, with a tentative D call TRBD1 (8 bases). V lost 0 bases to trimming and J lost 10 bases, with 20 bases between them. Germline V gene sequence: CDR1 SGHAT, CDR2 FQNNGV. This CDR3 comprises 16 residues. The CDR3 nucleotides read TGTGCCAGCAGCTTAGATCCCGGGACAGGAGCGGGATCGCAGTATTTT. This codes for CASSLDPGTGAGSQYF.

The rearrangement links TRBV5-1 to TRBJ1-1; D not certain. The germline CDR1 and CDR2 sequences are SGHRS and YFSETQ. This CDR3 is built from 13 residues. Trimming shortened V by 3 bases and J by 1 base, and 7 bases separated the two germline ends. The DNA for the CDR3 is TGCGCCAGCAGCTCCACTCAGAACACTGAAGCTTTCTTT. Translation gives CASSSTQNTEAFF.

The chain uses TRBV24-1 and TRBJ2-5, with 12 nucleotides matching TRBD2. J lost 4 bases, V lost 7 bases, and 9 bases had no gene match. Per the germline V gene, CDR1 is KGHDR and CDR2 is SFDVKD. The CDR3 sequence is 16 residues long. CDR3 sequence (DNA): TGTGCCACCAGCGACTGGACTAGCGGGGCGAGAGAGACCCAGTACTTC. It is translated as CATSDWTSGARETQYF.

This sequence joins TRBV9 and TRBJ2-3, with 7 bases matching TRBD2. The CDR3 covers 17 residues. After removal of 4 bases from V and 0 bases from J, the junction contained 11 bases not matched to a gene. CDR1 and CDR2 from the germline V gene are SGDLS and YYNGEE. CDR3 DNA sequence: TGTGCCAGCAGCCCTGGGGGGGGACGCTCTAGCACAGATACGCAGTATTTT. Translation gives CASSPGGGRSSTDTQYF. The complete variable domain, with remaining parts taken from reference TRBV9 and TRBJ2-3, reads DSGVTQTPKHLITATGQRVTLRCSPRSGDLSVYWYQQSLDQGLQFLIQYYNGEERAKGNILERFSAQQFPDLHSELNLSSLELGDSALYFCASSPGGGRSSTDTQYFGPGTRLTVL.

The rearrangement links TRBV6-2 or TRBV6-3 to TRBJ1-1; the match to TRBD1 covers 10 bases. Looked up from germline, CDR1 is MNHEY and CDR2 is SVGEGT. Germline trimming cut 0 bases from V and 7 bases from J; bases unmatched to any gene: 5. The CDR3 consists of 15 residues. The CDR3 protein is CASSYSATGGFEAFF. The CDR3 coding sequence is TGTGCCAGCAGTTACTCGGCGACAGGGGGCTTTGAAGCTTTCTTT.